The sequence of this TCR beta chain was determined in a study of vaccination and CD4 T cells after COVID-19. Overall study findings and caveats: The appearance of a median about 86% of reactive clones in convalescent patients occurred only post-vaccination.

CDR3 length: 14 residues. Trimming took 6 bases from V and 6 from J, leaving 16 bases between them. Germline V gives CDR1 MNHNS, CDR2 SASEGT. With regard to this clonotype: Its matching antigen is unknown.

Treatment given: roughly 10-day PBMC culture with coronavirus spike peptide pools or control peptides (ViraFEST assay). At days 3 and 7, half the medium was exchanged for fresh IL-2 medium. Oncomine TCR Beta short-read sequencing was applied to DNA from cultured CD4+ T cells. TCRdb reprocessed the PCR reads with MiXCR, giving one entry per CDR3 protein. Of about 13,000 distinct CDR3 sequences listed, about 50% are singletons. The rearrangement links TRBV6-1 to TRBJ2-3, with D perhaps TRBD1 (6 bases). This receptor was obtained from a human donor who had recovered from COVID-19. The sequenced sample was CD4+ T cells from blood, cultured in vitro. The CDR3 protein is CASRPFGGSDTQYF. The CDR3 coding sequence is TGTGCCAGCAGACCCTTTGGGGGCAGCGATACGCAGTATTTT.